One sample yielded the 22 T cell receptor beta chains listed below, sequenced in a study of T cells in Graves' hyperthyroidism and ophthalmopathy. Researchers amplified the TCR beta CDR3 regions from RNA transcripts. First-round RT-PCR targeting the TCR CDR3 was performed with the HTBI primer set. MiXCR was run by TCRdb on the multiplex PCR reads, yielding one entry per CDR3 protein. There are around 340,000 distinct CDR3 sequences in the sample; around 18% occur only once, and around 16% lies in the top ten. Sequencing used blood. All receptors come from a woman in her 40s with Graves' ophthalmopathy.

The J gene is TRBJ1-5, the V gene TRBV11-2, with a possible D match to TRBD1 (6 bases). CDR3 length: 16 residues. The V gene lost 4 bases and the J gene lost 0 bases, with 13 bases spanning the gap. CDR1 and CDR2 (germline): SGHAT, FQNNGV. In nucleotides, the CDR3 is TGTGCCAGCAGCTCCGGGACAATAATTAGCAATCAGCCCCAGCATTTT. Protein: CASSSGTIISNQPQHF.

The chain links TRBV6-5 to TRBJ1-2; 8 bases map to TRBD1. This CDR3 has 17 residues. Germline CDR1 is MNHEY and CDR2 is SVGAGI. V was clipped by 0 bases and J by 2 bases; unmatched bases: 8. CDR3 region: CASSYSTGVGGNYGYTF. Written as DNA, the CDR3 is TGTGCCAGCAGTTACTCGACAGGGGTAGGGGGCAACTATGGCTACACCTTC.

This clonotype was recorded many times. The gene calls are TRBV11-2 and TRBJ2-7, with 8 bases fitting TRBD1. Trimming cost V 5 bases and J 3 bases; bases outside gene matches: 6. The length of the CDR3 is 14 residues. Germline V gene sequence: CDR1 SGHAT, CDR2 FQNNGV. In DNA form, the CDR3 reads TGTGCCAGCAGCCCGCCGGGACAGGTCTACGAGCAGTACTTC. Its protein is CASSPPGQVYEQYF.

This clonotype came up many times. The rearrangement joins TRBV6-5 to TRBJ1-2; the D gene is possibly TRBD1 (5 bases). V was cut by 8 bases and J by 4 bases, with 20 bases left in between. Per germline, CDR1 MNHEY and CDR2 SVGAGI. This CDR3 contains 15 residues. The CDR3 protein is CASGTLNFGFYGYTF. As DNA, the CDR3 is TGTGCCAGCGGGACCCTAAACTTCGGTTTCTATGGCTACACCTTC.

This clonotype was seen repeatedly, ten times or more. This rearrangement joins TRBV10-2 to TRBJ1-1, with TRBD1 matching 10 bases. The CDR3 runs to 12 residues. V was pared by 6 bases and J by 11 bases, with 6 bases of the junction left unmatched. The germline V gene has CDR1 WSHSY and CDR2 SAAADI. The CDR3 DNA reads TGCGCCAGCAGGGCGGGACAGGGGAGGGCTTTCTTT. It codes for CASRAGQGRAFF.

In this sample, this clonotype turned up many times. CDR3 sequence: CASTVLRGGGETQYF. The DNA of the CDR3 is TGTGCCAGCACCGTCCTTCGGGGAGGAGGAGAGACCCAGTACTTC. This chain joins TRBV2 and TRBJ2-5, with a weak D call TRBD2 (6 bases). The CDR3 contains 15 residues. Germline assignment: CDR1 SNHLY and CDR2 FYNNEI. Deletions cut 7 bases from V and 4 bases from J, with 19 bases between. The variable domain in full, completed from reference TRBV2 and TRBJ2-5, reads EPEVTQTPSHQVTQMGQEVILRCVPISNHLYFYWYRQILGQKVEFLVSFYNNEISEKSEIFDDQFSVERPDGSNFTLKIRSTKLEDSAMYFCASTVLRGGGETQYFGPGTRLLVL.

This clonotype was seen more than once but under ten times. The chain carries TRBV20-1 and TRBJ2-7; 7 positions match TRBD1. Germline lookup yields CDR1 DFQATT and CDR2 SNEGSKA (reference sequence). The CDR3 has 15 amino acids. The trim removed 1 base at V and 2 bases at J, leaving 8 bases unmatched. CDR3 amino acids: CSARVKQGSAYEQYF. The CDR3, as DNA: TGCAGTGCTAGAGTCAAACAGGGGAGTGCCTACGAGCAGTACTTC.

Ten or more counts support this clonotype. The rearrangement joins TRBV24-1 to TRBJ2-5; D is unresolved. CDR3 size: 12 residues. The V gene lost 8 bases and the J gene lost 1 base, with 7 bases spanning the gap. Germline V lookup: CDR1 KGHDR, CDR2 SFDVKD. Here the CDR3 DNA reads TGTGCCACCATGAATAGCCAAGAGACCCAGTACTTC. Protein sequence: CATMNSQETQYF.

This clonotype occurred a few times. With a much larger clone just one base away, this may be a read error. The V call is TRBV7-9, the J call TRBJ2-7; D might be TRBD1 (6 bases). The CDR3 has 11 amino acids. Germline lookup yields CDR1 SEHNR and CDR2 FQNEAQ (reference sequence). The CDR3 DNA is TGTGGCAGCAGCTTAGGGGACATCGACGTATTC. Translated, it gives CGSSLGDIDVF.

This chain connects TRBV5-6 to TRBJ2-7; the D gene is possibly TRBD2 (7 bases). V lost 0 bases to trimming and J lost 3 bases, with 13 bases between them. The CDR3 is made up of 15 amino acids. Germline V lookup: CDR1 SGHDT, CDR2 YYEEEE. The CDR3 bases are TGTGCCAGCAGCTTGGCGGGGGGACACTACTACGAGCAGTACTTC. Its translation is CASSLAGGHYYEQYF.

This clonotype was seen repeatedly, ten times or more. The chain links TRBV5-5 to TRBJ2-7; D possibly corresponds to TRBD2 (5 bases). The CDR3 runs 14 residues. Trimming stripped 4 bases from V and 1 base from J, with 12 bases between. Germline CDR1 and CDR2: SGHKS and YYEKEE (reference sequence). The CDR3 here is CASSPGENSYEQYF. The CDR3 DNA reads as TGTGCCAGCAGCCCCGGGGAGAATTCCTACGAGCAGTACTTC.

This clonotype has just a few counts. The CDR3 loop is CASSPRLLAGATGELFF. In DNA form, the CDR3 reads TGTGCCAGCTCACCACGATTGCTAGCGGGAGCCACCGGGGAGCTGTTTTTT. V usage is TRBV18 and J usage is TRBJ2-2; 10 bases are shared with TRBD2. The CDR3 is 17 amino acids. The germline gives CDR1 KGHSH, CDR2 LQKENI. With 1 base clipped from V and 4 bases from J, the junction kept 6 bases outside the gene matches.

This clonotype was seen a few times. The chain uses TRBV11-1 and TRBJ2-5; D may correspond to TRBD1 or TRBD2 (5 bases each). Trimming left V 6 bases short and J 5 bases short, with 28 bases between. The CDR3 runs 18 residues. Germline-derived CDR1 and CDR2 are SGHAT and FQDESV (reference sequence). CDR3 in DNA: TGTGCCAGCAGTCGAAGCCCGGGACCGACGAGACAGAGGGAGACCCAGTACTTC. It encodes CASSRSPGPTRQRETQYF.

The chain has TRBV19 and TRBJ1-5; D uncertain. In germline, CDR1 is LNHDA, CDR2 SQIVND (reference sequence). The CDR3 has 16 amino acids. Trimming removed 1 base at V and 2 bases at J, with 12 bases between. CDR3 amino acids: CASSIVFGLGNQPQHF. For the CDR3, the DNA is TGTGCCAGTAGTATAGTATTTGGGTTGGGCAATCAGCCCCAGCATTTT.

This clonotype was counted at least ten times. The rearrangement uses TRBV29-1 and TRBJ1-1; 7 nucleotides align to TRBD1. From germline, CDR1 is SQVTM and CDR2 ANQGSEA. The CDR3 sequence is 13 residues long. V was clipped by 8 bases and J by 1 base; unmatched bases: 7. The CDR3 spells CSTHRGTNTEAFF. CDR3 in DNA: TGCAGCACCCACAGGGGCACGAACACTGAAGCTTTCTTT.

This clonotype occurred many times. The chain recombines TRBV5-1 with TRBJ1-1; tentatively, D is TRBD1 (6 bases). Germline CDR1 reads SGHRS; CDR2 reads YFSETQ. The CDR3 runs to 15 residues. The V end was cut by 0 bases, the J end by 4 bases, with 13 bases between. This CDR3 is CASSLDGRGTTEAFF. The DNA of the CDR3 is TGCGCCAGCAGCTTGGATGGCAGGGGAACCACTGAAGCTTTCTTT.

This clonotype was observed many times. CDR3 sequence (DNA): TGTGCCAGCATTCACAGCGGGAGTTTCGGGGAGCTGTTTTTT. Translating gives CASIHSGSFGELFF. The chain uses TRBV7-9 and TRBJ2-2, with 8 bases identical to TRBD2. The junction had 8 bases not matched to a gene; V was cut back by 7 bases and J by 7 bases. CDR1 is SEHNR and CDR2 is FQNEAQ in the germline V gene (reference sequence). The CDR3 covers 14 residues.

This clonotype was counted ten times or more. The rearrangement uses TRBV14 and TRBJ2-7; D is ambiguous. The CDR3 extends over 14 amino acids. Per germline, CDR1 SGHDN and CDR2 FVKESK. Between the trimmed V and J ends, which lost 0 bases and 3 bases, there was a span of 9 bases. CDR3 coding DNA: TGTGCCAGCAGCCAAGATCGCAGAAACTACGAGCAGTACTTC. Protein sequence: CASSQDRRNYEQYF.

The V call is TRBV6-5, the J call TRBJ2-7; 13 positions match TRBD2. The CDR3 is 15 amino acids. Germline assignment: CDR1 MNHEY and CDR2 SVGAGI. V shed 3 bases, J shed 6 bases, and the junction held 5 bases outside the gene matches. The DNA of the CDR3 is TGTGCCAGCAGTTATCCGGGACTAGCGGGAACCGAGCAGTACTTC. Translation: CASSYPGLAGTEQYF.

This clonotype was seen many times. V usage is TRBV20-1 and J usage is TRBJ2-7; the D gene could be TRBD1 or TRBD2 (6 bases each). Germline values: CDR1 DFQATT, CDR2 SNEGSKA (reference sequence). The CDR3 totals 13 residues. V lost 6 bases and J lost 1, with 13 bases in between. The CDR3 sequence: CSATQGTSYEQYF. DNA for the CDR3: TGCAGTGCCACGCAGGGGACTTCCTACGAGCAGTACTTC.

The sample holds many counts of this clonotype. The CDR3 sequence: CASSYTDTNYGYTF. The CDR3 DNA follows: TGTGCCAGCAGTTACACAGACACTAACTATGGCTACACCTTC. The V and J genes are TRBV6-5 and TRBJ1-2; D unresolved. This CDR3 region has 14 residues. Germline values: CDR1 MNHEY, CDR2 SVGAGI. V was shortened by 2 bases and J by 0 bases, with 7 bases between the two germline ends.

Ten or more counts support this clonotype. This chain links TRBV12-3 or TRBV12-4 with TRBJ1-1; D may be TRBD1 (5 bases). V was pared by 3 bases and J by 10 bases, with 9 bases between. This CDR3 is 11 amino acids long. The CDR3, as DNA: TGTGCCAGCAGTTTTGGGGCCCTAGCTTTCTTT. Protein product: CASSFGALAFF.